This section outlines one TCR beta chain sequence together with its context. What it binds is unknown. This CDR3 region has 14 residues. Germline-derived CDR1 and CDR2 are SGDLS and YYNGEE. V was clipped by 2 bases and J by 2 bases, with 7 bases between them. The sample originates from a study of identical twins. Study-wide results and limits: Alpha sequences that were out-of-frame and twin-shared showed an excess of low generation probability.

Unique molecular identifiers were present on the cDNA, which also gained a universal primer site by template switching. TCRdb recomputed calls from the 5' RACE reads with MiXCR, one row per CDR3 protein. The data contain 550,000 to 800,000 distinct CDR3 sequences, about 7.1% of them seen just once; the ten biggest clones take up over 1.5%. These records were also assigned to another study, of yellow fever vaccine responses in identical twins.

The chain combines TRBV9 with TRBJ2-2; D not resolved. Sequenced input: PBMCs. This receptor was identified in a woman aged 18-29 years in good health. The CDR3 is CASSVWGNTGELFF. The CDR3 DNA follows: TGTGCCAGCAGCGTCTGGGGAAACACCGGGGAGCTGTTTTTT.